The 28 T cell receptor beta chains presented below share a single source sample, sequenced in a study of T-cell reconstitution after alpha-beta-depleted transplantation in children. This sample's TCRbeta library carried unique molecular identifier barcodes. Via MiXCR, TCRdb re-called the PCR reads, giving one row per CDR3 protein. Here the sample spans 300,000 to 400,000 distinct CDR3 sequences, 10% to 15% being singletons. The sample consisted of PBMCs, taken from the stem cell graft. All receptors come from a human donor who donated a stem cell graft to a child with Fanconi anemia.

This clonotype has a handful of counts. The chain has TRBV7-2 and TRBJ2-7; 11 positions match TRBD2. After removal of 1 base from V and 0 bases from J, the junction contained 5 bases not matched to a gene. The CDR3 spans 17 residues. Per the germline V gene, CDR1 is SGHTA and CDR2 is FQGNSA. DNA of the CDR3: TGTGCCAGCAGCTTAGTAGCTAGCGGGGGGAGCTCCTACGAGCAGTACTTC. Amino acid sequence: CASSLVASGGSSYEQYF.

The chain's CDR3 is CASSPSGELNTEAFF. The DNA for the CDR3 is TGTGCCAGCAGTCCCTCCGGCGAACTGAACACTGAAGCTTTCTTT. V gene TRBV6-2 or TRBV6-3 combines with J gene TRBJ1-1, with no clear D. Trimming stripped 5 bases from V and 0 bases from J, with 13 bases between. Looked up from germline, CDR1 is MNHEY and CDR2 is SVGEGT. This CDR3 spans 15 amino acids.

This clonotype was detected ten times or more. The gene calls are TRBV12-3 or TRBV12-4 and TRBJ2-3, with TRBD1 as a possible D gene (7 bases). The CDR3 is made up of 14 amino acids. Trimming removed 3 bases from V and 6 bases from J, with 13 bases in between. This CDR3 reads CASSFETGRDTQYF. Written as DNA, the CDR3 is TGTGCCAGCAGTTTTGAGACAGGGAGGGATACGCAGTATTTT.

In its sample, this clonotype was seen once. J is TRBJ1-1 and V is TRBV9, with D possibly matching TRBD1 (5 bases). The ends were cut back, 2 bases at V and 3 bases at J, with 8 bases in the middle. The CDR3 sequence is 13 residues long. Germline V CDR1 and CDR2: SGDLS, YYNGEE. Here the CDR3 DNA reads TGTGCCAGCAGCGTGACAGTTGACACTGAAGCTTTCTTT. It translates to CASSVTVDTEAFF. Supplemented by reference TRBV9 and TRBJ1-1, the full variable domain reads DSGVTQTPKHLITATGQRVTLRCSPRSGDLSVYWYQQSLDQGLQFLIQYYNGEERAKGNILERFSAQQFPDLHSELNLSSLELGDSALYFCASSVTVDTEAFFGQGTRLTVV.

This chain joins TRBV5-1 and TRBJ1-2; weak D call: TRBD1 (5 bases). The CDR3 has 16 amino acids. Germline V gene data show CDR1 as SGHRS and CDR2 as YFSETQ. V dropped 0 bases and J dropped 4 bases, with 16 bases sitting between them. The DNA for the CDR3 is TGCGCCAGCAGCTTGGGAATGGGGGTGCCTCTCTATGGCTACACCTTC. Its translation: CASSLGMGVPLYGYTF.

The chain couples TRBV27 to TRBJ2-3, with 8 bases aligning to TRBD2. Trimming removed 4 bases from V and 6 bases from J; junction bases left unmatched: 12. The CDR3 runs to 16 residues. In germline, CDR1 is MNHEY, CDR2 SMNVEV (reference sequence). CDR3 nucleotide sequence: TGTGCCAGCAGTTCACAAACACGAGCGGGAGCTGATACGCAGTATTTT. Translating gives CASSSQTRAGADTQYF.

V usage is TRBV12-3 or TRBV12-4 and J usage is TRBJ1-2, with D perhaps TRBD1 (5 bases). Between the trimmed V and J ends, which lost 6 bases and 5 bases, there was a span of 16 bases. CDR3 size: 14 residues. CDR3 in DNA: TGTGCCAGCAGGGACTCCGGGACGGAGTATGGCTACACCTTC. This sequence encodes CASRDSGTEYGYTF.

The sample holds a few counts of this clonotype. The chain recombines TRBV29-1 with TRBJ2-1; TRBD2 aligns across 13 bases. In germline, CDR1 is SQVTM, CDR2 ANQGSEA. V trimming: 6 bases; J trimming: 9 bases; junction bases outside the gene matches: 14. CDR3 length: 16 residues. The CDR3 nucleotides read TGCAGCGTCCTACTACTAGCGGGGGGGCCTGTGGGTGAGCAGTTCTTC. This encodes CSVLLLAGGPVGEQFF.

The chain is built from TRBV5-1 and TRBJ1-1; D might be TRBD1 (5 bases). CDR1 and CDR2 (germline): SGHRS, YFSETQ. CDR3 size: 14 residues. Trimming took 6 bases from V and 5 from J, leaving 17 bases between them. DNA for the CDR3: TGCGCCAGCACCAGGAACCAGGGAAGGACTGAAGCTTTCTTT. Translation gives CASTRNQGRTEAFF.

At least ten counts were recorded for this clonotype. The CDR3 spells CASRDLGGGETQYF. CDR3 nucleotide sequence: TGCGCCAGCAGGGATCTTGGGGGAGGAGAGACCCAGTACTTC. The chain recombines TRBV10-2 with TRBJ2-5, with D maybe TRBD2 (6 bases). CDR3 length: 14 amino acids. Germline CDR1 and CDR2: WSHSY and SAAADI. Trimming cost V 6 bases and J 4 bases, with 15 bases left between them.

In this sample, this clonotype turned up a few times. The gene calls are TRBV2 and TRBJ2-3; 8 bases line up with TRBD2. This CDR3 is 14 amino acids long. The V segment lost 11 bases and the J segment 2 bases; nucleotides outside the gene matches: 9. In germline, CDR1 is SNHLY, CDR2 FYNNEI. The CDR3 region has the DNA TGTGCCTCAAGGGCGGGGGGATACACAGATACGCAGTATTTT. It encodes CASRAGGYTDTQYF.

J is TRBJ2-1 and V is TRBV5-1, with 11 bases that match TRBD1. The CDR3 covers 14 residues. Germline CDR1 SGHRS, CDR2 YFSETQ. Trimming took 7 bases from V and 7 from J; bases not matched to a gene: 7. CDR3 nucleotides: TGCGCCAGCTCCGCTGGGACAGGGGGGAATGAGCAGTTCTTC. It specifies CASSAGTGGNEQFF.

The chain uses TRBV7-2 and TRBJ2-2; 7 bases are shared with TRBD1. V lost 1 base to trimming and J lost 3 bases; unmatched junction nucleotides: 11. The CDR3 length is 18 residues. Germline assignment: CDR1 SGHTA and CDR2 FQGNSA. Here the CDR3 reads CASSLGRWDRPDTGELFF. The CDR3 nucleotides are TGTGCCAGCAGCTTAGGGCGCTGGGACAGACCTGACACCGGGGAGCTGTTTTTT.

The J gene is TRBJ2-7, the V gene TRBV6-2 or TRBV6-3; the D is unclear. In germline, CDR1 is MNHEY, CDR2 SVGEGT. Trimming removed 4 bases at V and 3 bases at J, with 13 bases between. The CDR3 totals 14 residues. CDR3 residues: CASSFPGPNYEQYF. Written as DNA, the CDR3 is TGTGCCAGCAGTTTTCCGGGCCCCAACTACGAGCAGTACTTC.

Only a few counts were recorded for this clonotype. The chain uses TRBV6-5 and TRBJ1-1, with 7 nucleotides matching TRBD1. The germline gives CDR1 MNHEY, CDR2 SVGAGI. The trim removed 5 bases at V and 0 bases at J, leaving 9 bases unmatched. There are 16 residues in the CDR3. The CDR3 loop is CASSNTGARLNTEAFF. CDR3 nucleotides: TGTGCCAGCAGTAACACAGGGGCACGCTTGAACACTGAAGCTTTCTTT.

The CDR3 coding sequence is TGCAGCGGCCAAGAAGGTCCCACCGGGGAGCTGTTTTTT. Translating it yields CSGQEGPTGELFF. The chain recombines TRBV29-1 with TRBJ2-2; D gene uncertain. The germline V gene has CDR1 SQVTM and CDR2 ANQGSEA. V lost 7 bases, J lost 4 bases, and 13 bases lay in between. This CDR3 region has 13 residues.

The chain carries TRBV5-1 and TRBJ2-5; a possible D gene is TRBD1 (6 bases). V was cut by 0 bases and J by 3 bases, with 18 bases left in between. This CDR3 comprises 17 residues. Germline-derived CDR1 and CDR2 are SGHRS and YFSETQ. The CDR3 bases are TGCGCCAGCAGCTTGGGGTTGTCGACAGGCCCCGAAGAGACCCAGTACTTC. Amino acids: CASSLGLSTGPEETQYF.

The sample holds a few counts of this clonotype. The gene calls are TRBV5-1 and TRBJ2-1; no clear D. Germline V CDR1 and CDR2: SGHRS, YFSETQ. The CDR3 is made up of 14 amino acids. The V end was cut by 4 bases, the J end by 5 bases, with 13 bases between. Here the CDR3 reads CASSLTPGNNEQFF. DNA for the CDR3: TGCGCCAGCAGCCTAACCCCGGGTAACAATGAGCAGTTCTTC.

This clonotype was detected ten times or more. The genes are TRBV12-3 or TRBV12-4 and TRBJ1-1, with D possibly TRBD1 on 5 matching bases. This CDR3 contains 14 residues. Trimming shortened V by 7 bases and J by 5 bases, and 17 bases separated the two germline ends. The CDR3 sequence is CASIPAGGMTEAFF. DNA of the CDR3: TGTGCCAGCATCCCGGCTGGGGGTATGACTGAAGCTTTCTTT.

V usage is TRBV7-6 and J usage is TRBJ2-5, with 8 bases aligning to TRBD1. The germline gives CDR1 SGHVS, CDR2 FNYEAQ. Trimming cost V 5 bases and J 5 bases; bases outside gene matches: 13. The CDR3 loop spans 16 amino acids. CDR3 DNA: TGTGCCAGCAGCAAATACGGTTGGGACAGGATCGAGACCCAGTACTTC. Translating it yields CASSKYGWDRIETQYF. Drawing the rest from reference TRBV7-6 and TRBJ2-5, the complete variable domain is GAGVSQSPRYKVTKRGQDVALRCDPISGHVSLYWYRQALGQGPEFLTYFNYEAQQDKSGLPNDRFSAERPEGSISTLTIQRTEQRDSAMYRCASSKYGWDRIETQYFGPGTRLLVL.

This clonotype was counted a few times. The V call is TRBV5-1, the J call TRBJ2-2; D may be TRBD2 (6 bases). V was pared by 0 bases and J by 5 bases, with 11 bases between. In germline, CDR1 is SGHRS, CDR2 YFSETQ. The CDR3 consists of 15 residues. CDR3 loop: CASSLAVGRTGELFF. The CDR3 DNA reads TGCGCCAGCAGCTTGGCCGTGGGGAGGACCGGGGAGCTGTTTTTT. Filled out from reference TRBV5-1 and TRBJ2-2, the complete variable domain reads KAGVTQTPRYLIKTRGQQVTLSCSPISGHRSVSWYQQTPGQGLQFLFEYFSETQRNKGNFPGRFSGRQFSNSRSEMNVSTLELGDSALYLCASSLAVGRTGELFFGEGSRLTVL.

This sequence joins TRBV5-1 and TRBJ2-1; D uncertain. The CDR3 runs 13 residues. CDR1 SGHRS and CDR2 YFSETQ come from the germline V gene. V lost 0 bases, J lost 6 bases, and 7 bases lay in between. CDR3 bases: TGCGCCAGCAGCTTGGGGGCTAGCAATGAGCAGTTCTTC. Encoded protein: CASSLGASNEQFF.

This chain connects TRBV5-1 to TRBJ2-1; D is possibly TRBD2 (5 bases). This CDR3 has 16 amino acids. Trimming cost V 4 bases and J 11 bases, with 25 bases left between them. CDR1 is SGHRS, CDR2 YFSETQ, per germline. The CDR3 protein is CASSREPTGRVEKQFF. The DNA for the CDR3 is TGCGCCAGCAGCCGGGAACCAACCGGGCGGGTGGAGAAGCAGTTCTTC.

This clonotype appeared many times. The J gene is TRBJ2-3, the V gene TRBV5-6, with no clear D. The CDR3 loop spans 13 amino acids. Germline V CDR1 and CDR2: SGHDT, YYEEEE. V was trimmed by 4 bases and J by 1 base, leaving 7 bases between them. The CDR3 region is CASSPQGTDTQYF. The CDR3, as DNA: TGTGCCAGCAGCCCTCAGGGCACAGATACGCAGTATTTT.

This clonotype has a count of ten or more. The gene calls are TRBV6-5 and TRBJ1-1, with D unresolved. V gave up 4 bases and J gave up 3 bases, with 12 bases separating them. The CDR3 has 14 residues. Germline loops: CDR1 MNHEY, CDR2 SVGAGI. This CDR3 is CASSLTIDYTEAFF. In DNA form, the CDR3 reads TGTGCCAGCAGTTTAACTATAGACTACACTGAAGCTTTCTTT.

The chain is built from TRBV10-3 and TRBJ1-5, with 9 bases aligning to TRBD1. The V gene end was trimmed by 6 bases and the J gene end by 6 bases; junction bases not matched to a gene: 9. This CDR3 has 15 residues. CDR1 ENHRY and CDR2 SYGVKD come from the germline V gene. CDR3 region: CAIRPDRGEGQPQHF. CDR3 nucleotides: TGTGCCATCAGACCGGACAGGGGCGAGGGTCAGCCCCAGCATTTT.

This clonotype turned up a few times. This chain links TRBV5-1 with TRBJ2-1; D is ambiguous. V was trimmed by 3 bases and J by 4 bases, leaving 14 bases between them. Looked up from germline, CDR1 is SGHRS and CDR2 is YFSETQ. The CDR3 sequence is 15 residues long. The CDR3 is CASSSWKNQYNEQFF. CDR3 coding DNA: TGCGCCAGCAGCTCTTGGAAAAACCAGTACAATGAGCAGTTCTTC.

This clonotype was observed a handful of times. The rearrangement uses TRBV4-2 and TRBJ2-1, with 9 nucleotides matching TRBD2. The germline V gene encodes CDR1 LGHNA and CDR2 YNFKEQ. The CDR3 loop spans 16 amino acids. The J segment lost 4 bases and the V segment lost 1 base, leaving 5 bases of the junction unmatched. The CDR3 DNA reads as TGTGCCAGCAGCCAAGTCGTAGCGGGGGAGTACAATGAGCAGTTCTTC. As protein: CASSQVVAGEYNEQFF.